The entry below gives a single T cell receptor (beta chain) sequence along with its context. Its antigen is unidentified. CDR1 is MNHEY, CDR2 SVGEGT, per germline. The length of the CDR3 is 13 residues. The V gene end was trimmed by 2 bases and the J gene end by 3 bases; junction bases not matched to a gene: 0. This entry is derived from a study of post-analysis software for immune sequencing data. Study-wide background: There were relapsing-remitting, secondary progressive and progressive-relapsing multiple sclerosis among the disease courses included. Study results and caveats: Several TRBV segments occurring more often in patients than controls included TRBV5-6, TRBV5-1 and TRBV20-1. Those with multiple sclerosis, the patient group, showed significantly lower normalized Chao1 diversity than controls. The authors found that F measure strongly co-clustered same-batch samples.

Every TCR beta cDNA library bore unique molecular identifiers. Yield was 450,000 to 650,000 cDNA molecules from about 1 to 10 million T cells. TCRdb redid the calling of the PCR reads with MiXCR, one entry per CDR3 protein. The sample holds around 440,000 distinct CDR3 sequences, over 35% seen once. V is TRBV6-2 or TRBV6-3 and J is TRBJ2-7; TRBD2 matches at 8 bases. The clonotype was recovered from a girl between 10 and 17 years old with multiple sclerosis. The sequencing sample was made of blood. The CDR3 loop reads CASSYREGYEQYF. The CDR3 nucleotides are TGTGCCAGCAGTTACCGGGAGGGCTACGAGCAGTACTTC.